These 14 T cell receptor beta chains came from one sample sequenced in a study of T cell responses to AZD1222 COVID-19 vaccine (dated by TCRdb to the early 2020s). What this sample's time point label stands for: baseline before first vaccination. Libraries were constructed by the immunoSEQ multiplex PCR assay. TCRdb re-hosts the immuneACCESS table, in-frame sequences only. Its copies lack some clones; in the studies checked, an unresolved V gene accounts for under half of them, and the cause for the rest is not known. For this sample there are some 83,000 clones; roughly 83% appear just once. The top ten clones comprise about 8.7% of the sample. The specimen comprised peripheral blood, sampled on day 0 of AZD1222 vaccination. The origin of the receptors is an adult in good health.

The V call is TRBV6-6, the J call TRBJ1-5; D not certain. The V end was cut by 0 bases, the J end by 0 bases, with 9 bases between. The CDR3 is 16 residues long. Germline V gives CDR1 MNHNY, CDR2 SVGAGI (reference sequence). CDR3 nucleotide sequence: TGTGCCAGCAGTTACTCGACCGGATATAGCAATCAGCCCCAGCATTTT. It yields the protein CASSYSTGYSNQPQHF.

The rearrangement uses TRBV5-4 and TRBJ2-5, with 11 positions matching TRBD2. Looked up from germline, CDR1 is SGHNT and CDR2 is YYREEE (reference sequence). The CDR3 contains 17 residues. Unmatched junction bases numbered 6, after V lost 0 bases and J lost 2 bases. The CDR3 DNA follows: TGTGCCAGCAGCTTGGTGGCTAGCGGGGGGCAACAAGAGACCCAGTACTTC. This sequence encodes CASSLVASGGQQETQYF. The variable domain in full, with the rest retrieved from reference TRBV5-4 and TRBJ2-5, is ETGVTQSPTHLIKTRGQQVTLRCSSQSGHNTVSWYQQALGQGPQFIFQYYREEENGRGNFPPRFSGLQFPNYSSELNVNALELDDSALYLCASSLVASGGQQETQYFGPGTRLLVL.

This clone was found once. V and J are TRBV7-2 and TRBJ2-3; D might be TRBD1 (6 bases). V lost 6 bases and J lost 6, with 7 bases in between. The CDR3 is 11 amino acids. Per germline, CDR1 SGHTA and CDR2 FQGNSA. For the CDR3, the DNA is TGTGCCAGCAGGAGGGGGGATACGCAGTATTTT. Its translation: CASRRGDTQYF.

The CDR3 DNA follows: TGTGCCAGCAGCTTGACGTTTGGGACAGTGTACTACGAGCAGTACTTC. Protein sequence: CASSLTFGTVYYEQYF. The rearrangement links TRBV5-4 to TRBJ2-7; 7 nucleotides line up with TRBD1. Germline CDR1 is SGHNT and CDR2 is YYREEE (reference sequence). The CDR3 loop spans 16 amino acids. After removal of 1 base from V and 3 bases from J, the junction contained 10 bases not matched to a gene. Together with reference TRBV5-4 and TRBJ2-7, the CDR3 gives the full variable domain: ETGVTQSPTHLIKTRGQQVTLRCSSQSGHNTVSWYQQALGQGPQFIFQYYREEENGRGNFPPRFSGLQFPNYSSELNVNALELDDSALYLCASSLTFGTVYYEQYFGPGTRLTVT.

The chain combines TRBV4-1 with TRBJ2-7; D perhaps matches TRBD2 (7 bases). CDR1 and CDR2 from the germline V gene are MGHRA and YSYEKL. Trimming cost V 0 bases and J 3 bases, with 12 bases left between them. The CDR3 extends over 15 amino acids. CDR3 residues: CASSQEAGANYEQYF. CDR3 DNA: TGCGCCAGCAGCCAAGAGGCGGGGGCTAACTACGAGCAGTACTTC.

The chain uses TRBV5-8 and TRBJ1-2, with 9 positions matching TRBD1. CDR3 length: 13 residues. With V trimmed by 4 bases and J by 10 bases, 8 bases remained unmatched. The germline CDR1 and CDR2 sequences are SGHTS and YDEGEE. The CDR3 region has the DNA TGTGCCAGCAGCCGGGACAGGGTGGTAGACTACACCTTC. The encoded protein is CASSRDRVVDYTF.

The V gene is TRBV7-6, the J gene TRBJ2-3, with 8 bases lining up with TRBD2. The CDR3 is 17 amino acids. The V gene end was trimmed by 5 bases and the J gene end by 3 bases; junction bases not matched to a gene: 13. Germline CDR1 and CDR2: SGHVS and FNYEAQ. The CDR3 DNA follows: TGTGCCAGCAGCCGGAACGCGGGAGGAAGCCGTACAGATACGCAGTATTTT. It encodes CASSRNAGGSRTDTQYF.

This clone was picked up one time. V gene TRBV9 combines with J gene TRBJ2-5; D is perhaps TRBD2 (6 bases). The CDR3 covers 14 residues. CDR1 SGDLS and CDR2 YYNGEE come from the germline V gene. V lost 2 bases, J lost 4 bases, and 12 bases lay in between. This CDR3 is CASSVQAGRETQYF. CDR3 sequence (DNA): TGTGCCAGCAGCGTTCAAGCGGGTCGAGAGACCCAGTACTTC.

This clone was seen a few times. As DNA, the CDR3 is TGCGCCAGCAGCTACCAGAGTGGACTCCTCCCGACCGAGCAGTACTTC. It specifies CASSYQSGLLPTEQYF. The rearrangement uses TRBV5-1 and TRBJ2-7; D perhaps matches TRBD2 (5 bases). The germline V gene has CDR1 SGHRS and CDR2 YFSETQ. The CDR3 has 16 amino acids. Trimming left V 3 bases short and J 6 bases short, with 22 bases between.

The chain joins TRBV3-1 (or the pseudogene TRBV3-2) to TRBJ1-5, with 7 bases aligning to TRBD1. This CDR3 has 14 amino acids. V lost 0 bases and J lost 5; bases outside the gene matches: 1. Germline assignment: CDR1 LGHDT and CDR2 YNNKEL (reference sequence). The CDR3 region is CASSQEGGDQPQHF. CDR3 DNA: TGTGCCAGCAGCCAAGAAGGGGGCGATCAGCCCCAGCATTTT.

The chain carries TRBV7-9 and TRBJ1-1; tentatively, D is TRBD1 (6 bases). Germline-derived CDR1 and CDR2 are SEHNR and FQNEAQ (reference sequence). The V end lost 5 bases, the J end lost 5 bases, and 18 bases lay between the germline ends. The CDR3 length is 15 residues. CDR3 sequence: CASSPPGGRGTEAFF. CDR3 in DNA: TGTGCCAGCAGCCCCCCCGGGGGGAGGGGGACTGAAGCTTTCTTT.

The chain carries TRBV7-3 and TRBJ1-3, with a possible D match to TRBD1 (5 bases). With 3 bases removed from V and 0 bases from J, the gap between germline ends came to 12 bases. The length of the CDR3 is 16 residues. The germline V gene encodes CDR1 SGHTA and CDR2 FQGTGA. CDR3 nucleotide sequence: TGTGCCAGCAGCTTGGGGCCGGGATCCTCTGGAAACACCATATATTTT. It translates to CASSLGPGSSGNTIYF.

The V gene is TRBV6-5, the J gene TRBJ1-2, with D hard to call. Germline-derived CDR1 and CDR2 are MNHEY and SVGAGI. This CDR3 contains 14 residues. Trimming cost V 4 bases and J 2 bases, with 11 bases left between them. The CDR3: CASSLRGSNYGYTF. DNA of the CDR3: TGTGCCAGCAGTTTAAGAGGTAGCAACTATGGCTACACCTTC.

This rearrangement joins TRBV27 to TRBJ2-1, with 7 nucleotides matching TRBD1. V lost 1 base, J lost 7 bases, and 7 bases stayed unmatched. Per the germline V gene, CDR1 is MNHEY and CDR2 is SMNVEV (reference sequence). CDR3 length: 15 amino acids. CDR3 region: CASSLLGGPTNEQFF. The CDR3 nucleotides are TGTGCCAGCAGTTTATTAGGGGGCCCGACTAATGAGCAGTTCTTC.